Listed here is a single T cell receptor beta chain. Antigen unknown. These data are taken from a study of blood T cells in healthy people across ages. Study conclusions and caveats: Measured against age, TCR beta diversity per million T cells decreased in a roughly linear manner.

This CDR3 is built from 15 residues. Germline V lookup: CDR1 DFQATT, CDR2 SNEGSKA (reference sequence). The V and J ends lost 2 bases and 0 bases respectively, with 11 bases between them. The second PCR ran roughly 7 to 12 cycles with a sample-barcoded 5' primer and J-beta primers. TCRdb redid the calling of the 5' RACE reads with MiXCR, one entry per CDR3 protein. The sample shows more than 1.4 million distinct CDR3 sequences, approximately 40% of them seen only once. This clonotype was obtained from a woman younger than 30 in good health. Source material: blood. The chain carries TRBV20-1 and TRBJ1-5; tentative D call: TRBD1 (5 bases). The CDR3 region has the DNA TGCAGTGCTAGATCAGGGTCGGGTAGCAATCAGCCCCAGCATTTT. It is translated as CSARSGSGSNQPQHF.